This T cell receptor beta chain comes out of a study of early T cells in non-severe SARS-CoV-2 infection. This clonotype was counted only a few times. Individual cDNA molecules carried attached unique molecular identifiers. TCRdb re-analysed the 5' RACE reads in MiXCR, keeping a single row per CDR3 protein. This table has roughly 61,000 distinct CDR3 sequences, around 14% appearing once. The sequence was obtained from an adult who was a healthcare worker with PCR-confirmed SARS-CoV-2 infection or an uninfected control (not recorded which). The sample was whole blood, taken at baseline.

CDR3 sequence reads: CASRPGTGAEAFF. Written as DNA, the CDR3 is TGTGCCAGCAGACCCGGGACGGGCGCTGAAGCTTTCTTT. The rearrangement joins TRBV6-6 to TRBJ1-1, with a possible D match to TRBD1 (5 bases). The CDR3 has 13 residues. Trimming removed 6 bases at V and 6 bases at J, with 14 bases between. The germline CDR1 and CDR2 sequences are MNHNY and SVGAGI (reference sequence).